The 13 T cell receptor beta chains below all came from one sample that was sequenced in a study of blood T cells in healthy people across ages. For the second PCR, which ran for 7 to 11 cycles, a sample-barcoded 5' primer and a J-beta primer mix were used. In TCRdb, the 5' RACE reads were re-called with MiXCR into one record per CDR3 protein. The sample has about a million distinct CDR3 sequences, around two fifths seen once. Sequences were obtained from blood. The receptors were gathered from a man aged 18 to 30 in good health.

The CDR3 DNA reads TGCAGTGCTCAGGACGGAATCAATCAGCCCCAGCATTTT. Translation gives CSAQDGINQPQHF. The chain couples TRBV20-1 to TRBJ1-5; D is unresolved. Trimming took 5 bases from V and 3 from J, leaving 11 bases between them. The CDR3 contains 13 residues. Germline values: CDR1 DFQATT, CDR2 SNEGSKA (reference sequence).

The chain carries TRBV7-2 and TRBJ1-5; TRBD1 is a possible D gene (5 bases). The V and J ends lost 2 bases and 7 bases respectively, with 12 bases between them. This CDR3 spans 14 amino acids. The germline CDR1 and CDR2 sequences are SGHTA and FQGNSA. Here the CDR3 reads CASSLMGERQPQHF. Here the CDR3 DNA reads TGTGCCAGCAGCTTAATGGGGGAAAGGCAGCCCCAGCATTTT.

Ten or more counts support this clonotype. The J gene is TRBJ1-2, the V gene TRBV6-5; the D is unclear. The CDR3 length is 13 residues. Germline V gives CDR1 MNHEY, CDR2 SVGAGI. V dropped 7 bases and J dropped 7 bases, with 16 bases sitting between them. In DNA form, the CDR3 reads TGTGCCAGCACTAAGTGGGGAGTTAGTGGCTACACCTTC. It yields the protein CASTKWGVSGYTF.

The chain carries TRBV4-3 and TRBJ1-2; D gene unclear. Germline loops: CDR1 LGHNA, CDR2 YSLEER. The CDR3 has 13 residues. Trimming took off 8 bases at V and 6 bases at J, with 16 bases between the two ends. In DNA form, the CDR3 reads TGCGCCAGCGGCACGCGGGCTGCGAATGGCTACACCTTC. Translated, it gives CASGTRAANGYTF.

The gene calls are TRBV9 and TRBJ1-5, with D tentatively TRBD1 (6 bases). CDR1 is SGDLS, CDR2 YYNGEE, per germline. There are 13 residues in the CDR3. The V and J ends lost 3 bases and 7 bases respectively, with 11 bases between them. The CDR3 is CASSGTRGQPQHF. CDR3 coding DNA: TGTGCCAGCAGCGGAACGAGGGGGCAGCCCCAGCATTTT.

This clonotype was seen more than once but under ten times. This chain connects TRBV6-1 to TRBJ2-7; D ambiguous. This CDR3 has 15 residues. V lost 2 bases and J 3 bases, leaving 14 bases between the germline ends. CDR1 is MNHNS, CDR2 SASEGT, per germline. The CDR3 DNA reads as TGTGCCAGCAGTGAACACCCAGGACCCGTCTACGAGCAGTACTTC. It encodes CASSEHPGPVYEQYF.

The rearrangement joins TRBV11-2 to TRBJ2-5, with D uncertain. The J call is doubtful: the DNA matches TRBJ2-7 better. This CDR3 is built from 13 residues. Germline assignment: CDR1 SGHAT and CDR2 FQNNGV. CDR3 coding DNA: TGTGCCAGCAGCTTAGCTCAATTTTACGAGCAGTACTTC. Amino acids: CASSLAQFYEQYF.

This clonotype appeared a few times. This chain connects TRBV3-1 to TRBJ1-1; D is unclear. Trimming removed 3 bases from V and 6 bases from J, with 14 bases in between. The CDR3 is 14 amino acids. Per the germline V gene, CDR1 is LGHDT and CDR2 is YNNKEL (reference sequence). This CDR3 is CASSHADAFAEAFF. The DNA for the CDR3 is TGTGCCAGCAGCCATGCTGACGCATTCGCTGAAGCTTTCTTT.

A few counts support this clonotype. The chain recombines TRBV2 with TRBJ2-5; 7 nucleotides align to TRBD1. Germline assignment: CDR1 SNHLY and CDR2 FYNNEI. Trimming cost V 7 bases and J 3 bases; bases outside gene matches: 5. This CDR3 spans 13 amino acids. The CDR3 loop is CASTQGVEETQYF. The DNA of the CDR3 is TGTGCCAGCACCCAGGGGGTGGAAGAGACCCAGTACTTC.

For this clonotype: One base away lies a much larger clone, so this may be a sequencing read error. The chain is built from TRBV4-2 and TRBJ2-1; D gene uncertain. Germline CDR1 reads LGHNA; CDR2 reads YNFKEQ. The CDR3 is made up of 12 amino acids. V lost 6 bases, J lost 7 bases, and 10 bases lay in between. The CDR3 loop reads CASSERRNEQFF. DNA for the CDR3: TGTGCCAGCAGTGAACGGCGGAATGAGCAGTTCTTC.

The table lists this clonotype with many counts. The gene calls are TRBV7-2 and TRBJ2-5; D remains ambiguous. V was clipped by 5 bases and J by 3 bases, with 4 bases between them. This CDR3 has 11 residues. CDR1 SGHTA and CDR2 FQGNSA come from the germline V gene. CDR3 in DNA: TGTGCCAGCAGCCACAAAGAGACCCAGTACTTC. This translates into CASSHKETQYF.

This clonotype has at least ten counts. The DNA of the CDR3 is TGTGCCAGCAGTTACGGTCCGGGAGGACCCTACAATGAGCAGTTCTTC. As protein: CASSYGPGGPYNEQFF. The rearrangement uses TRBV6-2 or TRBV6-3 and TRBJ2-1, with 7 nucleotides matching TRBD2. After removal of 2 bases from V and 2 bases from J, the junction contained 6 bases not matched to a gene. The CDR3 extends over 16 amino acids. The germline V gene has CDR1 MNHEY and CDR2 SVGEGT.

The CDR3 sequence is CAISAHTGDGNEKLFF. For the CDR3, the DNA is TGTGCCATCAGTGCTCACACTGGGGATGGAAATGAAAAACTGTTTTTT. The chain uses TRBV10-3 and TRBJ1-4; D ambiguous. V was pared by 4 bases and J by 5 bases, with 17 bases between. The CDR3 runs 16 residues. Germline V gene sequence: CDR1 ENHRY, CDR2 SYGVKD.